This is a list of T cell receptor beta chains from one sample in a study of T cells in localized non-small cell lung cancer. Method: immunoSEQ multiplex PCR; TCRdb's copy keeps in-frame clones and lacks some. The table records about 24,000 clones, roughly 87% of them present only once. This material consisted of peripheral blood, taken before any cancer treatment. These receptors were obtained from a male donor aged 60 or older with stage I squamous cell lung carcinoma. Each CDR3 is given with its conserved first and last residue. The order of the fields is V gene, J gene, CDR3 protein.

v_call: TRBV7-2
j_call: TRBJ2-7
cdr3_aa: CASSLGREITYEQYF

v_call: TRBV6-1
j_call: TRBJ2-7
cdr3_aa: CASSEEGQSYEQYF

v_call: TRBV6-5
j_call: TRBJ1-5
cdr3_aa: CASSLDKGRGPQHF

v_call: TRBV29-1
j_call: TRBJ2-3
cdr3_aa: CSVEDPAPSVDTQYF

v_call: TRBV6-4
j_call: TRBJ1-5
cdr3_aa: CASGSDRGLVGNQPQHF

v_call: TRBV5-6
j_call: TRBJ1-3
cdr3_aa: CASSFPQGAASGNTIYF

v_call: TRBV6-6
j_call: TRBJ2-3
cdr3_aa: CASSDRVTDTQYF

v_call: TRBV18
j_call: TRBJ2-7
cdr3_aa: CASSPRDGLYEQYF

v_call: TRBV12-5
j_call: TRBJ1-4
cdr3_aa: CASGLEPGGPQFF

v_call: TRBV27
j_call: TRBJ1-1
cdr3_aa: CASSLSAGKAEAFF

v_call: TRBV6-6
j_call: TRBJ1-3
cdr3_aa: CASSYRQASGNTIYF

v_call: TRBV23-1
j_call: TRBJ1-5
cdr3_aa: CASTSDPSYQPQHF

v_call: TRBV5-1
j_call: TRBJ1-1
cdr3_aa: CASSGMGPNTEAFF

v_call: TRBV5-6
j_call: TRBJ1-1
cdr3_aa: CASSSILNTEAFF

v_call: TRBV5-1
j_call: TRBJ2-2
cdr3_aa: CASSLKTGGGGELFF

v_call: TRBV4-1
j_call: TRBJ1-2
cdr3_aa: CASSQEGAPGQGIYGYTF

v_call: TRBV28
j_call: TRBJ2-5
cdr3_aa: CASSSRWQETQYF

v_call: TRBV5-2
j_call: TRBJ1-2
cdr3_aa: CASSPRQGEGYTF

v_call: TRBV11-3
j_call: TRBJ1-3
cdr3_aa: CASSLSAGNTIYF

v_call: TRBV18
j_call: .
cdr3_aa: CASSSSDSYEQYF

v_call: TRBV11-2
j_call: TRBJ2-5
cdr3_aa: CASSTDRVGGETQYF

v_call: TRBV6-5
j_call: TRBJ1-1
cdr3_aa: CASSGRYTEAFF

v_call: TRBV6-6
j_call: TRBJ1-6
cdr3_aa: CASRTGGHNSPLHF

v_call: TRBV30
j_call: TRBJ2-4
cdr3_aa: CAWRKIPAGGNNIQYF

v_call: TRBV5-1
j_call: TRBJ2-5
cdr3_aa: CASSQTRNLAGGQETQYF

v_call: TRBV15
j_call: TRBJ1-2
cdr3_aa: CATSRDSLAYGYTF

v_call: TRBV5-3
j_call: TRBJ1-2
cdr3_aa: CARSFHRDHNYGYTF

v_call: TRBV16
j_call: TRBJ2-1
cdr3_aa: CASSQGRGNEQFF

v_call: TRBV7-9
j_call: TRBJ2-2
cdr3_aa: CANSRTVPGELFF

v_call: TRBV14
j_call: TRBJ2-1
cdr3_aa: CASSTGLPRNEQFF

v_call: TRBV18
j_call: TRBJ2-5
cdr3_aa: CASSPRNYQETQYF

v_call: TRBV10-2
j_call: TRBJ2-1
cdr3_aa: CASSDWGKYNEQFF

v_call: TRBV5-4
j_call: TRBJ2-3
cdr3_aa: CASSLELAEGADTQYF

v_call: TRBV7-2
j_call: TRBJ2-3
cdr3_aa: CASSFLGQLTDTQYF

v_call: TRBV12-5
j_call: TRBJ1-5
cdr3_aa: CASGAGDQPQHF

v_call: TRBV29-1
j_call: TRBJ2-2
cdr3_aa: CSVRLAGGPDTGELFF

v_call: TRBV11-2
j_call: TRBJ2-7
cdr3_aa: CASSFKVPGLGPYEQYF

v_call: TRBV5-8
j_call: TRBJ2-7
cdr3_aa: CASSLEWGSQDYEQYF

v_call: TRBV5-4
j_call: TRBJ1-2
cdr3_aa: CASSDQGGGYTF

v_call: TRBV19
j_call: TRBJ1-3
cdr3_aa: CASSTPRSLSGNTIYF

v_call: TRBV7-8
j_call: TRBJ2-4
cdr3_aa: CASSLYRKNIQYF

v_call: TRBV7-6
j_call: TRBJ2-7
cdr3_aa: CASQEQPTYEQYF

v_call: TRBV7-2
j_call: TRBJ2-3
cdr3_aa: CASSLWTTSTDTQYF